A selection of T cell receptor beta chains follows, all from one sample in a study of T-cell reconstitution after alpha-beta-depleted transplantation in children. TCRdb reprocessed the PCR reads with MiXCR, giving one entry per CDR3 protein. The table has approximately 630,000 distinct CDR3 sequences, about 12% seen once. Sequencing was performed on PBMCs, taken before TCRalphabeta/CD19-depleted stem cell transplant. These receptors all come from a girl aged 2 to 9 with congenital amegakaryocytic thrombocytopenia, due to receive a stem cell transplant. CDR3s include the opening cysteine and the closing phenylalanine or tryptophan.

v_gene	CDR3aa
TRBV5-1	CASSIGLQMKETQYF
TRBV20-1	CSARDPLAGTYEQYF
TRBV27	CASSNRGFGNTIYF
TRBV5-1	CASSLVEGGSYEQYF
TRBV20-1	CSALEQGRFSNKPQHF
TRBV5-1	CASSFTGTGAYNEQFF
TRBV20-1	CSVPAGGSTQYF
TRBV10-3	CAISVHSRTRQETQYF
TRBV7-8	CASSRGTEAYEQYF
TRBV15	CATSRDQFGFETQYF
TRBV7-2	CASSLVIQETQYF
TRBV5-5	CASSLVASGNTIYF
TRBV15	CATGGRAVETQYF
TRBV28	CASSLGSLGNTIYF
TRBV11-2	CASSSTYGAHEKLFF
TRBV5-6	CASSLPGQAETQYF
TRBV7-2	CASSKGLRNEQFF
TRBV20-1	CSARGEASGPMDTQYF
TRBV12-3/TRBV12-4	CASSPRTGNTIYF
TRBV20-1	CSAKLRDEQFF
TRBV5-1	CASKLATSYEQYF
TRBV7-6	CASSRVSVDEQYF
TRBV11-2	CASSLDLLATYEQYF
TRBV29-1	CSVEDAGLLYSNQPQHF
TRBV20-1	CSAKSLGPAGTQYF
TRBV20-1	CSARQAGETQYF
TRBV12-3/TRBV12-4	CASKTAAYNEQFF
TRBV29-1	CSVGGAGIDVQFF
TRBV5-1	CASSLAVGQGADTQYF
TRBV4-1	CASSQIRRDGYTF
TRBV20-1	CSVLKGPYEQYF
TRBV5-6	CASSVQVGGYTF
TRBV10-3	CAISDRGRDQETQYF
TRBV10-3	CAISLGPSRGEQFF
TRBV29-1	CSVRLETDKWVFF
TRBV29-1	CSVLSVRTGANVLTF
TRBV14	CASSPYIWTGDNYSPATEAFF
TRBV7-9	CASSFHLNEQFF
TRBV30	CAWSHGSGANVLTF
TRBV12-3/TRBV12-4	CASRGSGTPHHNEQFF
TRBV6-1	CASSHRREETQYF
TRBV12-3/TRBV12-4	CASSPLTGGVYDTQYF
TRBV27	CASSPKRPGLAGGTGELFF
TRBV7-8	CASSLVSDRAYTDTQYF
TRBV11-1	CASSSTKMTGSSQETQYF
TRBV10-3	CAIIRDSSYEQYF
TRBV7-6	CASSLMASSGANVLTF